This TCR beta chain appears in the sequencing data of a study of beta chain features in type 1 diabetes. The V gene lost 7 bases and the J gene lost 9 bases, with 34 bases spanning the gap. This CDR3 comprises 19 residues. The study reverse transcribed the entire isolated RNA, so it sequenced expressed TCRB transcripts. Sequenced by immunoSEQ multiplex PCR; TCRdb stores in-frame clones only, minus some. Here the sample spans 600,000 to 650,000 clones, around 15% being singletons. This clone was counted between two and nine times. Its antigen is as yet unknown. Study conclusions and caveats: Sequencing from cDNA could over-represent high-TCR-expressing cells. Type 1 diabetes patients had VDJ junctions that carried fewer insertions and more deletions.

Sample: naive CD4+ T cells from blood. This sequence was found in a man aged 18 to 30 in good health. J is TRBJ2-1 and V is TRBV23-1; D is possibly TRBD1 (7 bases). TRBV23-1 is an open reading frame whose function is uncertain. The CDR3 DNA follows: TGCGCCAGCAATAAAGGACAGGTTATTTGTCGGGGGTTCATTTTTGAGCAGTTCTTC. It codes for CASNKGQVICRGFIFEQFF.